This TCR beta chain was recorded in a study of cytomegalovirus exposure and HLA in healthy donors. The PCR contained 60 Vbeta and 13 Jbeta primers. Using immunoSEQ multiplex PCR, the repertoire was profiled, and TCRdb retains in-frame clones only, with some absent. The sample has about 130,000 clones, 70% to 75% seen once. The CDR3 loop spans 18 amino acids. The V gene's germline CDR1 is SGDLS and CDR2 YYNGEE. V gave up 4 bases and J gave up 2 bases; unmatched junction bases: 9. Whole-study findings and limits: With later analysis, a missense DCLRE1C variant became linked to TCR beta V- and J-gene trimming.

A remark on this clone: The antigen remains undetermined.

The sample was PBMCs. This receptor was taken from a woman aged 40 to 49 in good health and CMV-seropositive. V is TRBV9 and J is TRBJ2-6; 10 nucleotides agree with TRBD1. CDR3: CASSRSTGGATGANVLTF. Written as DNA, the CDR3 is TGTGCCAGCAGCCGATCGACAGGGGGCGCGACTGGGGCCAACGTCCTGACTTTC.